The 5 T cell receptor beta chains given below trace back to one sample, sequenced in a study of shared clonotypes between healthy human individuals. Measured with immunoSEQ multiplex PCR; TCRdb has only the in-frame clones, and not every one. The sample carries hundreds of thousands of clones, around 78% recorded once. Material: memory CD4+ T cells sorted from blood. Indicated subset: CD45RA-negative fraction. The receptors shown here come from a woman in her twenties or thirties in good health.

The chain is built from TRBV7-3 and TRBJ1-1; 9 bases map to TRBD1. In germline, CDR1 is SGHTA, CDR2 FQGTGA. This CDR3 has 14 amino acids. V was pared by 1 base and J by 8 bases, with 5 bases of the junction left unmatched. The CDR3 protein is CASSLNVGTGEAFF. CDR3 bases: TGTGCCAGCAGCTTAAACGTAGGGACAGGGGAAGCTTTCTTT.

The genes are TRBV7-2 and TRBJ1-5, with D tentatively TRBD1 (5 bases). Germline V gene data show CDR1 as SGHTA and CDR2 as FQGNSA. The CDR3 has 16 amino acids. The germline V and J ends were trimmed by 2 bases and 2 bases, with 13 bases remaining between them. The CDR3 nucleotides read TGTGCCAGCAGCTTACGGGGGGACGGCGGCAATCAGCCCCAGCATTTT. Residues: CASSLRGDGGNQPQHF.

Regarding this clone: This same CDR3 is encoded by further DNA sequences in the sample. The chain couples TRBV28 to TRBJ2-5; D is unclear. Germline CDR1 MDHEN, CDR2 SYDVKM. Trimming took off 6 bases at V and 1 base at J, with 9 bases between the two ends. The length of the CDR3 is 13 residues. The CDR3 DNA reads as TGTGCCAGCAGCACGGGCTCCCAAGAGACCCAGTACTTC. Translated, it gives CASSTGSQETQYF.

This chain uses TRBV18 with TRBJ1-2; unclear D gene. The germline V and J ends were trimmed by 0 bases and 4 bases, with 9 bases remaining between them. Germline CDR1 and CDR2: KGHSH and LQKENI. The CDR3 is 14 amino acids. Here the CDR3 DNA reads TGTGCCAGCTCACCACCCGACATACTCTATGGCTACACCTTC. It encodes CASSPPDILYGYTF.

This clone came up a few times. This chain joins TRBV5-1 and TRBJ2-1; D unresolved. V was cut by 0 bases and J by 0 bases, with 13 bases left in between. The CDR3 length is 17 residues. The germline CDR1 and CDR2 sequences are SGHRS and YFSETQ. CDR3 DNA sequence: TGCGCCAGCAGCTTGGCACTAAGTCCCAACTCCTACAATGAGCAGTTCTTC. Its protein is CASSLALSPNSYNEQFF.